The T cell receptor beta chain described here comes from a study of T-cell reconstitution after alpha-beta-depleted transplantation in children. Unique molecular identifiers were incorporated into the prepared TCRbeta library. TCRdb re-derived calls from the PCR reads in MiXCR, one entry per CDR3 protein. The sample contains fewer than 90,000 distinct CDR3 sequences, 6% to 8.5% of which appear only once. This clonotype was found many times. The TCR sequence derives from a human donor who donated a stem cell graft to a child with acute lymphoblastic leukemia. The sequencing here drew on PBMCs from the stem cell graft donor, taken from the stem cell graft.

In nucleotides, the CDR3 is TGCAGTGCTGGGCAGGGTTACGAGCAGTACTTC. Translated, it gives CSAGQGYEQYF. The rearrangement joins TRBV20-1 to TRBJ2-7; D may be TRBD1 (5 bases). Trimming took off 5 bases at V and 4 bases at J, with 9 bases between the two ends. CDR1 is DFQATT and CDR2 is SNEGSKA in the germline V gene (reference sequence). CDR3 length: 11 residues.